This TCR beta chain was sequenced in a study of blood T cell repertoires in COVID-19. The data were produced by immunoSEQ multiplex PCR, yet TCRdb's version contains in-frame clones alone and is incomplete. This sample yields 35,000 to 55,000 clones, of which roughly 90% are seen a single time; 15% to 20% belongs to the top ten. This CDR3 has 14 residues. Germline V gene lookup returns CDR1 SGHRS and CDR2 YFSETQ. The trim removed 2 bases at V and 7 bases at J, leaving 7 bases unmatched. The sequencing sample was made of peripheral blood. J is TRBJ2-7 and V is TRBV5-1; 9 nucleotides line up with TRBD2. The clonotype originates from a man between 65 and 85 years old with active COVID-19. CDR3 coding DNA: TGCGCCAGCAGCTTACAAGGACTAGCGACTGAGCAGTACTTC. Its protein is CASSLQGLATEQYF.